The 3 T cell receptor beta chains below were found in one sample sequenced in a study of tissue T cells after allogeneic stem cell transplantation. TCRdb keeps only in-frame clones here, not all; method: immunoSEQ multiplex PCR. The sample shows 1,000 to 1,500 clones, over 50% of them seen only once. Sequencing input: skin. These receptor sequences come from a female BALB/c mouse in good health. This strain's MHC haplotype is H2-d.

In the case of this clone: Gene names are the mouse ones. The read finishes 1 residue shy of the CDR3 end, and the germline J gene is used to complete it. The genes are TRBV13-2 and TRBJ1-1; D is ambiguous. The CDR3 is 10 amino acids. Trimming took 5 bases from V and 7 from J, leaving 6 bases between them. The germline V gene has CDR1 NNHNN and CDR2 SYGAGS (reference sequence). The CDR3 loop is CASGPLEVFF. Partial CDR3 DNA: TGTGCCAGCGGACCGTTAGAAGTCTTC.

With respect to this clone: Gene labels here are mouse ones. The CDR3 end is not reached by the read, which stops 1 residue before it; the germline J gene fills it in. The chain carries TRBV13-2 and TRBJ1-2; D is undetermined. The CDR3 has 13 amino acids. From germline, CDR1 is NNHNN and CDR2 SYGAGS (reference sequence). Trimming removed 3 bases at V and 2 bases at J, with 8 bases between. The chain's CDR3 is CASGGGRNSDYTF. The covered CDR3 bases are TGTGCCAGCGGTGGCGGACGGAACTCCGACTACACC.

Comment on this clone: Each gene name is a mouse one. The read finishes 1 residue shy of the CDR3 end, and the germline J gene is used to complete it. The V and J genes are TRBV20 and TRBJ2-7; 7 positions match TRBD1. V gave up 2 bases and J gave up 4 bases; unmatched junction bases: 2. The CDR3 covers 12 residues. CDR1 is GFQATS, CDR2 STVNSAI, per germline. The CDR3 region is CGARPGQYEQYF. CDR3 DNA (partial): TGTGGTGCTAGGCCGGGACAGTATGAACAGTAC.